A single sample is the source of the 11 T cell receptor beta chains below, sequenced in a study of T cell clones after liver transplantation. Profiling relied on immunoSEQ multiplex PCR, and the TCRdb table lists in-frame clones only, not all of them. The table includes about 21,000 clones, 90% to 95% detected once. Source: CD8+ T cells from blood, taken nearly 26 months after liver transplant. These TCRs come from a human patient who received a liver transplant. The graft donor may have contributed some T cells.

The chain couples TRBV7-9 to TRBJ1-4; no reliable D call. The CDR3 runs 15 residues. The V gene's germline CDR1 is SEHNR and CDR2 FQNEAQ (reference sequence). V was shortened by 5 bases and J by 0 bases, with 10 bases between the two germline ends. CDR3 residues: CASSRESATNEKLFF. CDR3 nucleotide sequence: TGTGCCAGCAGCCGGGAGTCTGCAACTAATGAAAAACTGTTTTTT.

V gene TRBV5-4 combines with J gene TRBJ1-1; D gene unclear. This CDR3 contains 13 residues. Trimming stripped 1 base from V and 1 base from J, with 5 bases between. Germline V lookup: CDR1 SGHNT, CDR2 YYREEE (reference sequence). CDR3 sequence reads: CASSLMRNTEAFF. The CDR3 DNA is TGTGCCAGCAGCTTGATGAGGAACACTGAAGCTTTCTTT.

The V gene is TRBV4-1, the J gene TRBJ2-1, with a weak D call TRBD2 (5 bases). Germline CDR1 reads MGHRA; CDR2 reads YSYEKL. The CDR3 has 15 amino acids. Trimming shortened V by 1 base and J by 5 bases, and 12 bases separated the two germline ends. The CDR3 reads CASSQGPSWDNEQFF. The CDR3 DNA sequence: TGCGCCAGCAGCCAAGGGCCTAGCTGGGACAATGAGCAGTTCTTC.

This rearrangement joins TRBV5-1 to TRBJ2-2, with 9 positions matching TRBD2. V dropped 0 bases and J dropped 0; count of bases not matched to a gene: 3. From germline, CDR1 is SGHRS and CDR2 YFSETQ. This CDR3 has 17 amino acids. The CDR3 protein is CASSLELAGSNTGELFF. For the CDR3, the DNA is TGCGCCAGCAGCTTGGAACTAGCGGGCTCGAACACCGGGGAGCTGTTTTTT.

This sequence joins TRBV19 and TRBJ2-1; weak D call: TRBD1 (6 bases). V lost 5 bases and J 7 bases, leaving 18 bases between the germline ends. Germline CDR1 reads LNHDA; CDR2 reads SQIVND (reference sequence). CDR3 length equals 15 residues. In DNA, the CDR3 is TGTGCCAGTAGTGTGGTGTCAGGGGCTCTAAATGAGCAGTTCTTC. It yields the protein CASSVVSGALNEQFF.

V and J are TRBV9 and TRBJ2-5, with D perhaps TRBD1 or TRBD2 (6 bases each). V was cut by 3 bases and J by 1 base, with 10 bases left in between. The CDR3 has 14 amino acids. Looked up from germline, CDR1 is SGDLS and CDR2 is YYNGEE. This CDR3 reads CASSGGGPQETQYF. The CDR3 nucleotides are TGTGCCAGCAGCGGAGGGGGGCCCCAAGAGACCCAGTACTTC. Using reference TRBV9 and TRBJ2-5 for the parts outside the CDR3, the full variable domain is DSGVTQTPKHLITATGQRVTLRCSPRSGDLSVYWYQQSLDQGLQFLIQYYNGEERAKGNILERFSAQQFPDLHSELNLSSLELGDSALYFCASSGGGPQETQYFGPGTRLLVL.

The chain couples TRBV7-9 to TRBJ2-3, with TRBD1 identical over 10 bases. The V and J ends lost 4 bases and 4 bases, in that order; junction bases with no gene match: 8. This CDR3 is built from 16 residues. The V gene's germline CDR1 is SEHNR and CDR2 FQNEAQ (reference sequence). In nucleotides, the CDR3 is TGTGCCAGCAGCTCCCGGGACAGGGGACCCGCAGATACGCAGTATTTT. This translates into CASSSRDRGPADTQYF.

This chain links TRBV28 with TRBJ2-7; 10 nucleotides line up with TRBD1. J lost 5 bases, V lost 5 bases, and 6 bases had no gene match. The CDR3 is 14 residues long. CDR1 is MDHEN and CDR2 is SYDVKM in the germline V gene. As DNA, the CDR3 is TGTGCCAGCAGTCAAGGACAGGGGGGTCACGAGCAGTACTTC. Protein: CASSQGQGGHEQYF.

The chain employs TRBV11-3 and TRBJ2-3; D ambiguous. The CDR3 spans 14 residues. Germline values: CDR1 SGHNT, CDR2 YENEEA. With 0 bases removed from V and 4 bases from J, the gap between germline ends came to 8 bases. The DNA for the CDR3 is TGTGCCAGCAGCTTAGATGTAAGAGCAGATACGCAGTATTTT. Its protein product is CASSLDVRADTQYF.

The chain carries TRBV19 and TRBJ1-5; TRBD1 matches 7 bases. There are 17 residues in the CDR3. Unmatched junction bases numbered 12, after V lost 3 bases and J lost 4 bases. CDR1 is LNHDA, CDR2 SQIVND, per germline (reference sequence). Here the CDR3 reads CASSILRQGDGNQPQHF. The CDR3 DNA follows: TGTGCCAGTAGTATCCTACGACAGGGAGATGGAAATCAGCCCCAGCATTTT. The full variable domain, in which reference TRBV19 and TRBJ1-5 provide the parts outside the CDR3, is DGGITQSPKYLFRKEGQNVTLSCEQNLNHDAMYWYRQDPGQGLRLIYYSQIVNDFQKGDIAEGYSVSREKKESFPLTVTSAQKNPTAFYLCASSILRQGDGNQPQHFGDGTRLSIL.

The CDR3 protein is CAKNRELGVGTNEQFF. CDR3 bases: TGTGCCAAAAACAGGGAGCTGGGGGTGGGGACCAATGAGCAGTTCTTC. V is TRBV2 and J is TRBJ2-1, with a possible D match to TRBD1 (6 bases). The V end lost 10 bases, the J end lost 6 bases, and 25 bases lay between the germline ends. Germline V lookup: CDR1 SNHLY, CDR2 FYNNEI. The CDR3 is 16 residues long.